This entry concerns a single TCR beta chain. The antigen is not known. These data come from a study of chemoradiotherapy in HPV16-positive cancers. Study context: Two HPV16-positive patients' cells yielded candidate HPV-specific clones and common motifs.

Study-level results: For HPV16-positive patients, expanding HPV-responsive T cells associated with longer recurrence-free survival.

Over chemoradiotherapy, repertoires were sampled more than once. The repertoire was sequenced with immunoSEQ multiplex PCR; TCRdb's copy has only in-frame clones and lacks some. This sample has under 35,000 clones; 93% occur once, and the top ten carry approximately 18%. Germline values: CDR1 LGHNA, CDR2 YSLEER. V lost 0 bases and J 2 bases, leaving 14 bases between the germline ends. The CDR3 has 17 amino acids. The sequence came from a human donor with HPV-associated anogenital cancer. The chain combines TRBV4-3 with TRBJ2-1; possible D gene TRBD2, 6 bases. This sample comprised blood, obtained from a patient who underwent chemoradiotherapy. CDR3 nucleotides: TGCGCCAGCAGCCAAGATTTTGGAGGGAGCGCCTACAATGAGCAGTTCTTC. Translating gives CASSQDFGGSAYNEQFF.